The present TCR beta chain was sequenced within a study of T cells after posttransplantation cyclophosphamide. Study observations and caveats: TRB clonality was highly associated with recipient CMV seropositivity and reactivation.

Cyclophosphamide on days +3 and +4 followed busulfan-fludarabine conditioning and a marrow graft. This clone has ten or more counts. The antigen is not known. Germline V lookup: CDR1 LGHNA, CDR2 YSLEER. The V end was cut by 0 bases, the J end by 2 bases, with 11 bases between. CDR3 length equals 17 residues. Generated by immunoSEQ multiplex PCR, the TCRdb table keeps only in-frame clones and is missing some. The sample includes around 10,000 clones, none of them occurring once. The gene calls are TRBV4-3 and TRBJ2-6, with a possible D match to TRBD1 (6 bases). This clonotype was sampled from a female patient aged 40 to 50 who received an allogeneic stem cell transplant from a related donor, was CMV-positive, and had no GVHD. Part of the T cell pool may stem from the graft donor. Sequences were derived from PBMCs, sampled after allogeneic stem cell transplant with posttransplant cyclophosphamide. This chain's CDR3 is CASSQEVQGTGANVLTF. The CDR3 nucleotides are TGCGCCAGCAGCCAAGAAGTCCAGGGGACTGGGGCCAACGTCCTGACTTTC.